The text below deals with one TCR beta chain. Its specificity is unknown. The junction does not match germline at one end; this may be a read error. TCR beta CDR3 regions were amplified from RNA transcripts. First-round RT-PCR with HTBI primers amplified the TCR CDR3 region. TCRdb redid the calling of the multiplex PCR reads with MiXCR, one entry per CDR3 protein. The sample has hundreds of thousands of distinct CDR3 sequences; around 45% are singletons. These data originate in a study of T cells in Graves' hyperthyroidism and ophthalmopathy. Study results and limitations: Among clonotypes expanded in thyroid above 0.001, most were also found in blood.

Germline assignment: CDR1 SGHAT and CDR2 FQNNGV. The CDR3 has 14 amino acids. Stable disease denoted Graves' hyperthyroidism without ophthalmopathy progression within 18 months. Hyperthyroidism was newly diagnosed in patients aged 18 to 65 (duration under 2 months). Diagnostic assessment was based on clinical symptoms, serum thyroxine and TRAb, thyroid ultrasound and orbital computed tomography. The specimen sequenced was peripheral blood or thyroid tissue (not recorded which). The rearrangement joins TRBV11-2 to TRBJ2-1; the D gene is possibly TRBD1 (6 bases). The sequence was obtained from a woman younger than 35 with Graves' hyperthyroidism. CDR3: CVSSLGASTGEQFF. The CDR3 nucleotides read TGTGTCAGCAGCTTAGGGGCCTCGACAGGAGAGCAGTTCTTC.